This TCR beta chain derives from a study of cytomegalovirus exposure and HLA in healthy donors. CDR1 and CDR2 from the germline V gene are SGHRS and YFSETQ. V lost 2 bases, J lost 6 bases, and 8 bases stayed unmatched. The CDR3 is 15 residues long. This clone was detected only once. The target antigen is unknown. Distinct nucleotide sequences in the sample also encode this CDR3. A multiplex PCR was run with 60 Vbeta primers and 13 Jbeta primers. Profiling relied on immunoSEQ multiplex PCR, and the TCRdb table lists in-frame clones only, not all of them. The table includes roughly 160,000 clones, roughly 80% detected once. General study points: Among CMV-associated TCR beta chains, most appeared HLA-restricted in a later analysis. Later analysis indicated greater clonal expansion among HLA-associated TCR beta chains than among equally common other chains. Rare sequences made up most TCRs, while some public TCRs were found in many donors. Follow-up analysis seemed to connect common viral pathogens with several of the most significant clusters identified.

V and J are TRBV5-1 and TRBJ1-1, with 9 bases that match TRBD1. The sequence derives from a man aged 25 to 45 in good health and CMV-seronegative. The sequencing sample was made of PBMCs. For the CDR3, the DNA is TGCGCCAGCAGCTTAGAACAGGGGGCAGGGGCTGAAGCTTTCTTT. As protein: CASSLEQGAGAEAFF.